This entry lists 11 T cell receptor beta chains sequenced from one sample in a study of T cells in Graves' hyperthyroidism and ophthalmopathy. TCR beta CDR3 region amplification was performed from RNA transcripts. The TCR CDR3 was amplified in a first-round RT-PCR using the HTBI primer set. TCRdb re-called the multiplex PCR reads through MiXCR, storing one row per CDR3 protein. The table lists 450,000 to 600,000 distinct CDR3 sequences, around 15% of them singletons, with about 15% in the top ten. What was sequenced was blood. The receptors come from a woman aged 40 to 55 with Graves' hyperthyroidism.

The chain employs TRBV29-1 and TRBJ2-5; D is perhaps TRBD2 (6 bases). The V end lost 7 bases, the J end lost 2 bases, and 14 bases lay between the germline ends. Germline V gene sequence: CDR1 SQVTM, CDR2 ANQGSEA. The CDR3 spans 13 residues. CDR3 DNA: TGCAGCGGCGGGACTTTAACTCAAGAGACCCAGTACTTC. This encodes CSGGTLTQETQYF.

In this sample, this clonotype turned up many times. The chain has TRBV5-1 and TRBJ2-1; 10 positions agree with TRBD2. The J segment lost 5 bases and the V segment lost 4 bases, leaving 6 bases of the junction unmatched. CDR1 and CDR2 (germline): SGHRS, YFSETQ. This CDR3 has 15 residues. This CDR3 reads CASSTSGANHNEQFF. In DNA form, the CDR3 reads TGCGCCAGCAGCACTAGCGGGGCCAATCACAATGAGCAGTTCTTC. The whole variable domain, filled in from reference TRBV5-1 and TRBJ2-1, reads KAGVTQTPRYLIKTRGQQVTLSCSPISGHRSVSWYQQTPGQGLQFLFEYFSETQRNKGNFPGRFSGRQFSNSRSEMNVSTLELGDSALYLCASSTSGANHNEQFFGPGTRLTVL.

This clonotype was seen at least ten times. The V and J genes are TRBV13 and TRBJ2-1; possibly TRBD2 for D (6 bases). V gave up 8 bases and J gave up 0 bases, with 14 bases separating them. The germline gives CDR1 PRHDT, CDR2 FYEKMQ (reference sequence). The CDR3 consists of 15 residues. The CDR3 sequence is CASGGLLSSYNEQFF. In DNA form, the CDR3 reads TGTGCCAGCGGGGGACTGCTGAGCTCCTACAATGAGCAGTTCTTC. The full variable domain, with the rest looked up from reference TRBV13 and TRBJ2-1, is AAGVIQSPRHLIKEKRETATLKCYPIPRHDTVYWYQQGPGQDPQFLISFYEKMQSDKGSIPDRFSAQQFSDYHSELNMSSLELGDSALYFCASGGLLSSYNEQFFGPGTRLTVL.

In its sample, this clonotype was seen many times. The chain joins TRBV27 to TRBJ1-2; no reliable D call. The germline gives CDR1 MNHEY, CDR2 SMNVEV (reference sequence). Trimming took 0 bases from V and 2 from J, leaving 10 bases between them. The CDR3 covers 15 residues. DNA of the CDR3: TGTGCCAGCAGTTTATCACCGGCAGGCAACTATGGCTACACCTTC. It translates to CASSLSPAGNYGYTF.

This clonotype showed up just a few times. The chain recombines TRBV5-6 with TRBJ2-1; no clear D gene. Trimming took 1 base from V and 10 from J, leaving 6 bases between them. Germline values: CDR1 SGHDT, CDR2 YYEEEE. There are 11 residues in the CDR3. CDR3 bases: TGTGCCAGCAGCTTGATGCGGGAGCAGTTCTTC. It encodes CASSLMREQFF.

Only a few counts were recorded for this clonotype. The chain employs TRBV15 and TRBJ1-5; TRBD1 agrees at 12 bases. This CDR3 region has 19 residues. Germline V lookup: CDR1 LNHNV, CDR2 YYDKDF (reference sequence). V was clipped by 2 bases and J by 2 bases; unmatched bases: 10. CDR3: CATSRPWDRGLDGNQPQHF. For the CDR3, the DNA is TGTGCCACCAGCAGACCGTGGGACAGGGGGCTCGATGGCAATCAGCCCCAGCATTTT.

This clonotype was seen at least ten times. The chain has TRBV12-3 or TRBV12-4 and TRBJ2-7; tentatively, D is TRBD2 (6 bases). The V end lost 2 bases, the J end lost 1 base, and 6 bases lay between the germline ends. The CDR3 is made up of 13 amino acids. CDR3 residues: CASSLLASYEQYF. DNA of the CDR3: TGTGCCAGCAGTTTACTAGCGTCCTACGAGCAGTACTTC.

This clonotype has ten or more counts. The CDR3 protein is CASSHEWTGAENEQFF. CDR3 nucleotides: TGTGCCAGCAGTCACGAATGGACAGGCGCGGAAAATGAGCAGTTCTTC. This chain joins TRBV28 and TRBJ2-1; 7 positions agree with TRBD1. This CDR3 has 16 residues. The germline CDR1 and CDR2 sequences are MDHEN and SYDVKM. Unmatched junction bases numbered 14, after V lost 5 bases and J lost 7 bases.

This clonotype appeared many times. The chain recombines TRBV6-1 with TRBJ2-7; 7 nucleotides line up with TRBD2. CDR1 MNHNS and CDR2 SASEGT come from the germline V gene. The CDR3 totals 14 residues. Unmatched junction bases numbered 8, after V lost 7 bases and J lost 2 bases. The CDR3 DNA is TGTGCCAGCACACGGGAGGCGTCAACCTACGAGCAGTACTTC. This translates into CASTREASTYEQYF.

This rearrangement joins TRBV7-2 to TRBJ2-2; 15 nucleotides match TRBD2. With 5 bases clipped from V and 6 bases from J, the junction kept 4 bases outside the gene matches. The CDR3 is 16 residues long. Germline V gene sequence: CDR1 SGHTA, CDR2 FQGNSA. The CDR3 region has the DNA TGTGCCAGCAGCCCCAGGACTAGCGGGGGGGCCGGGGAGCTGTTTTTT. Its translation is CASSPRTSGGAGELFF.

V and J are TRBV6-1 and TRBJ2-6; perhaps D is TRBD1 or TRBD2 (6 bases each). Trimming left V 5 bases short and J 0 bases short, with 14 bases between. Germline CDR1 is MNHNS and CDR2 is SASEGT. The CDR3 sequence is 17 residues long. The CDR3 nucleotides read TGTGCCAGCAGTCAGGGGAGCGGGCCCTCTGGGGCCAACGTCCTGACTTTC. Its translation: CASSQGSGPSGANVLTF.